This entry lists 11 T cell receptor beta chains sequenced from one sample in a study of regulatory T cells in long-lasting Graves disease. Time point here: newly diagnosed GD, antithyroid drugs for less than 3 months. Extracted PBMC RNA gave rise to the TCR library. In building TCR beta libraries, iRepertoire HTBI primers were used together with Arm-PCR of CDR3 regions. TCRdb redid the calling of the multiplex PCR reads with MiXCR, one entry per CDR3 protein. The table shows hundreds of thousands of distinct CDR3 sequences, with roughly 15% occurring only once. This sample also belongs to another study, concerning T cells in Graves' hyperthyroidism and ophthalmopathy.

Here the sequenced sample was peripheral blood mononuclear cells (PBMCs), taken at new diagnosis, from a patient treated with antithyroid drugs. Source of these receptors: a woman aged 25-40 years with Graves disease.

This clonotype was counted at least ten times. J is TRBJ2-1 and V is TRBV7-6, with D tentatively TRBD1 (5 bases). V was clipped by 3 bases and J by 8 bases, with 20 bases between them. Germline CDR1 reads SGHVS; CDR2 reads FNYEAQ. CDR3 length: 16 amino acids. CDR3 DNA: TGTGCCAGCAGCTTGGTACAGGCTCACTCTGGGGATGAGCAGTTCTTC. It specifies CASSLVQAHSGDEQFF.

There are a few counts of this clonotype. The chain carries TRBV20-1 and TRBJ2-1; 10 bases are shared with TRBD1. The CDR3 contains 16 residues. CDR1 is DFQATT, CDR2 SNEGSKA, per germline (reference sequence). V lost 5 bases to trimming and J lost 4 bases; unmatched junction nucleotides: 11. The CDR3 protein is CSAPVWTGGLYNEQFF. In nucleotides, the CDR3 is TGCAGTGCTCCGGTATGGACAGGGGGTTTATACAATGAGCAGTTCTTC.

This clonotype was recorded many times. This chain connects TRBV7-8 to TRBJ1-2; D unclear. The CDR3 totals 13 residues. The germline V gene encodes CDR1 SGHVS and CDR2 FQNEAQ. Trimming cost V 4 bases and J 7 bases, with 13 bases left between them. The CDR3 loop is CASSSYGRSGYTF. The CDR3 DNA sequence: TGTGCCAGCAGCTCCTACGGGCGAAGTGGCTACACCTTC. Full variable domain (outside the CDR3, taken from reference TRBV7-8 and TRBJ1-2): GAGVSQSPRYKVAKRGQDVALRCDPISGHVSLFWYQQALGQGPEFLTYFQNEAQLDKSGLPSDRFFAERPEGSVSTLKIQRTQQEDSAVYLCASSSYGRSGYTFGSGTRLTVV.

This sequence joins TRBV7-9 and TRBJ2-1; maybe TRBD1 (6 bases). From germline, CDR1 is SEHNR and CDR2 FQNEAQ (reference sequence). V was trimmed by 6 bases and J by 5 bases, leaving 17 bases between them. The CDR3 sequence is 15 residues long. CDR3 nucleotides: TGTGCCAGCAGTCTAGGGCAGGGGCGGGACAATGAGCAGTTCTTC. Amino acid sequence: CASSLGQGRDNEQFF.

Ten or more counts support this clonotype. The gene calls are TRBV29-1 and TRBJ2-3; D not certain. V lost 4 bases and J 2 bases, leaving 13 bases between the germline ends. The CDR3 covers 14 residues. Germline CDR1 reads SQVTM; CDR2 reads ANQGSEA. CDR3 nucleotides: TGCAGCGTTGTCGGAGATCTCAACACAGATACGCAGTATTTT. Encoded protein: CSVVGDLNTDTQYF.

This clonotype was picked up a small number of times. This rearrangement joins TRBV30 to TRBJ2-7; D gene unclear. The CDR3 is 13 amino acids. V was trimmed by 2 bases and J by 1 base, leaving 9 bases between them. CDR1 is GTSNPN, CDR2 SVGIG, per germline (reference sequence). The chain's CDR3 is CAWSSSSSYEQYF. CDR3 DNA sequence: TGTGCCTGGAGTTCTTCCAGTTCCTACGAGCAGTACTTC.

This clonotype was detected many times. The J gene is TRBJ1-2, the V gene TRBV3-1; D gene ambiguous. V lost 0 bases to trimming and J lost 5 bases, with 10 bases between them. Germline loops: CDR1 LGHDT, CDR2 YNNKEL (reference sequence). This CDR3 is 14 amino acids long. The CDR3 sequence is CASSQEARRYGYTF. The CDR3 nucleotides are TGTGCCAGCAGCCAAGAAGCAAGAAGATATGGCTACACCTTC.

This clonotype was found many times. V gene TRBV24-1 combines with J gene TRBJ1-2, with 9 bases identical to TRBD1. There are 15 residues in the CDR3. V lost 3 bases and J lost 3; bases outside the gene matches: 4. Germline V gives CDR1 KGHDR, CDR2 SFDVKD. This CDR3 reads CATSDETGGHYGYTF. The CDR3 DNA follows: TGTGCCACCAGTGATGAGACAGGGGGACACTATGGCTACACCTTC.

This clonotype was observed a handful of times. The chain couples TRBV18 to TRBJ2-7; D possibly corresponds to TRBD1 (5 bases). V was clipped by 3 bases and J by 2 bases, with 14 bases between them. Germline loops: CDR1 KGHSH, CDR2 LQKENI. The CDR3 sequence is 15 residues long. The CDR3 nucleotides read TGTGCCAGCTCACCTTCAAACCAGGGCACCTACGAGCAGTACTTC. Its translation: CASSPSNQGTYEQYF.

The table lists this clonotype with a few counts. The chain has TRBV15 and TRBJ2-5; D not resolved. Per the germline V gene, CDR1 is LNHNV and CDR2 is YYDKDF (reference sequence). V was shortened by 4 bases and J by 4 bases, with 7 bases between the two germline ends. The CDR3 length is 12 residues. CDR3 nucleotides: TGTGCCACCAGCACAAGGGTAGAGACCCAGTACTTC. Protein sequence: CATSTRVETQYF. The full variable domain, its missing parts supplied by reference TRBV15 and TRBJ2-5, is DAMVIQNPRYQVTQFGKPVTLSCSQTLNHNVMYWYQQKSSQAPKLLFHYYDKDFNNEADTPDNFQSRRPNTSFCFLDIRSPGLGDTAMYLCATSTRVETQYFGPGTRLLVL.

J is TRBJ2-7 and V is TRBV20-1; unclear D gene. Trimming pared 6 bases from V and 5 bases from J, leaving 14 bases between. The CDR3 has 12 residues. From germline, CDR1 is DFQATT and CDR2 SNEGSKA (reference sequence). CDR3 coding DNA: TGCAGTGCCCCCCCTGGGTCGGACGAGCAGTACTTC. Protein product: CSAPPGSDEQYF.